The present T cell receptor (beta chain) was sequenced within a study of neoadjuvant anti-PD-1 for oral cavity cancer. Specified time point: after neoadjuvant nivolumab, at surgical resection. The CDR3 spans 17 residues. The germline gives CDR1 SGHDT, CDR2 YYEEEE. V lost 2 bases and J lost 0; bases outside the gene matches: 8. Data came from immunoSEQ multiplex PCR; TCRdb stores just in-frame clones and leaves some out. This repertoire shows several thousand clones, less than 75% found once; its top ten account for 2.8%. The chain joins TRBV5-6 to TRBJ2-3, with 8 bases identical to TRBD1. The specimen was PBMCs, collected after nivolumab (anti-PD-1) treatment. The TCR sequence derives from a person aged 35-79 years with oral cavity squamous cell carcinoma. The CDR3: CASSFERRGPSTDTQYF. The CDR3 DNA is TGTGCCAGCAGCTTCGAGCGCAGGGGGCCTAGCACAGATACGCAGTATTTT.